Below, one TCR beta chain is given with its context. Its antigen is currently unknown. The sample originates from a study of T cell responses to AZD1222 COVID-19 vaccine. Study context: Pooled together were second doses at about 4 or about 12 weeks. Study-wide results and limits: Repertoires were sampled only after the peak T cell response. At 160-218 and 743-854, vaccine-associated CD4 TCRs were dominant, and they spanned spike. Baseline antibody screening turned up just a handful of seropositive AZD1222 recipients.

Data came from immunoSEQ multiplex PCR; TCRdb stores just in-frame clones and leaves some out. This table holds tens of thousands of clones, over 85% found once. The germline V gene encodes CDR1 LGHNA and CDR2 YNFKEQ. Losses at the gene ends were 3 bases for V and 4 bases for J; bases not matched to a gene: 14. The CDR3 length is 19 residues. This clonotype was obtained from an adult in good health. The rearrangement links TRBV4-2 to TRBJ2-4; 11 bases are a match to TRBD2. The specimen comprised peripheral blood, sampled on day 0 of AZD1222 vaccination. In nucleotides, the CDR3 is TGTGCCAGCAGCCAGGAGGGAGGGACTAGCGGAACTACGAAAAACATTCAGTACTTC. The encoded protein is CASSQEGGTSGTTKNIQYF.